This T cell receptor (beta chain) was observed in a study of identical twins. Template switching added a universal primer site; cDNA carried unique molecular identifiers. TCRdb re-derived calls from the 5' RACE reads in MiXCR, one entry per CDR3 protein. This sample has some 500,000 distinct CDR3 sequences, with more than 13% found just once. A word on this clonotype: The antigen remains unidentified.

Overall study findings and caveats: Not following the same donors, the study drew its conclusions from cross-sectional statistical analysis. Insertion counts were lower in abundant cord blood beta clonotypes, a trend that memory repertoires did not show. Beta out-of-frame twin sharing showed a weaker excess.

The same sample was also studied in work on yellow fever vaccine responses in identical twins.

Sequenced sample: CD4+ T cells sorted from blood. The TCR was taken from a woman younger than 35 in good health.

The CDR3, as DNA: TGTGCCAGCAGCTTTCGGACAGGGAGCGAAGCTTTCTTT. It specifies CASSFRTGSEAFF. V gene TRBV7-2 combines with J gene TRBJ1-1; 8 bases map to TRBD1. Per the germline V gene, CDR1 is SGHTA and CDR2 is FQGNSA. The CDR3 is 13 residues long. V gave up 3 bases and J gave up 8 bases; unmatched junction bases: 5.